This T cell receptor (beta chain) derives from a study of shared clonotypes between healthy human individuals. Positively selected for CCR7, the CD45RO-negative cells used as naive CD8 cells excluded terminally differentiated effector memory CD45RA+ cells. Trimming took off 6 bases at V and 2 bases at J, with 20 bases between the two ends. The germline CDR1 and CDR2 sequences are LNHDA and SQIVND (reference sequence). This CDR3 comprises 17 residues. Assay used: immunoSEQ multiplex PCR; TCRdb lists only in-frame clones, some missing. The sample carries more than 550,000 clones, about 91% recorded once.

Material for sequencing was naive CD8+ T cells sorted from blood. The TCR originated in a man aged 25 to 40 in good health. The chain recombines TRBV19 with TRBJ1-5, with D maybe TRBD1 (5 bases). CDR3 region: CASRWGDYEVGNQPQHF. The CDR3, as DNA: TGTGCCAGTAGATGGGGGGACTACGAGGTTGGCAATCAGCCCCAGCATTTT. Based on the CDR3 plus reference TRBV19 and TRBJ1-5, the full variable domain is DGGITQSPKYLFRKEGQNVTLSCEQNLNHDAMYWYRQDPGQGLRLIYYSQIVNDFQKGDIAEGYSVSREKKESFPLTVTSAQKNPTAFYLCASRWGDYEVGNQPQHFGDGTRLSIL.